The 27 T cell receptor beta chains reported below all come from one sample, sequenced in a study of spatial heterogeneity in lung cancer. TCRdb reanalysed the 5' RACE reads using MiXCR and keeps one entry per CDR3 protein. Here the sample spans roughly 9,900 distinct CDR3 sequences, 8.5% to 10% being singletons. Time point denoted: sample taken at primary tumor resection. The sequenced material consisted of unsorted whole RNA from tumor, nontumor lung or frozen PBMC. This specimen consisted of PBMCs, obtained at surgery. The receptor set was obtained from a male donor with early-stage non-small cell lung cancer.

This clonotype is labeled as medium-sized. Here the CDR3 DNA reads TGTGCCAGCAGCCTCCACCGGGACAGGAACACCGGGGAGCTGTTTTTT. Translated: CASSLHRDRNTGELFF. The chain links TRBV7-9 to TRBJ2-2; 7 bases map to TRBD1. Trimming cost V 5 bases and J 1 base; bases outside gene matches: 7. The CDR3 consists of 16 residues. Germline V gene lookup returns CDR1 SEHNR and CDR2 FQNEAQ (reference sequence).

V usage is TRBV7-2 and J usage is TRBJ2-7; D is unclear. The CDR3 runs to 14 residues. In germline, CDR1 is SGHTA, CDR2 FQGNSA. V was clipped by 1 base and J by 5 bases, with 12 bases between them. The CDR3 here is CASSLEAAPDEQYF. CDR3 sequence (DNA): TGTGCCAGCAGCTTAGAGGCGGCCCCGGACGAGCAGTACTTC.

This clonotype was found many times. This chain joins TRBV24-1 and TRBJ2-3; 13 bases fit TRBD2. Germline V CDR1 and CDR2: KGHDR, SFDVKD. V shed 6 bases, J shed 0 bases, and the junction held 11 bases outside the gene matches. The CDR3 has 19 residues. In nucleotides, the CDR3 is TGTGCCACCAGTCCCCGGAGGGGACTAGCGGGGACAAGCACAGATACGCAGTATTTT. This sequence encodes CATSPRRGLAGTSTDTQYF.

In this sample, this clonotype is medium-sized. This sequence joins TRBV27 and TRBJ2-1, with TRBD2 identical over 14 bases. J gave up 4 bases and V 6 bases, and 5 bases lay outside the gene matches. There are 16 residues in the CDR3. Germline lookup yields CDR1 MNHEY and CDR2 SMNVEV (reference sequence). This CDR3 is CASSLTSGGVYNEQFF. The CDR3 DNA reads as TGTGCCAGCAGCCTGACTAGCGGGGGGGTGTACAATGAGCAGTTCTTC.

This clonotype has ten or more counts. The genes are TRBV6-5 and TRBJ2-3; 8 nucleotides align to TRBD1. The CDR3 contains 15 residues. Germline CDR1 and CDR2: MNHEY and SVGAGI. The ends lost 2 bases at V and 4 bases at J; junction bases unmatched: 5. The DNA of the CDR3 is TGTGCCAGCAGTTACGGGGCAGGGGGCTCAGATACGCAGTATTTT. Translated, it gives CASSYGAGGSDTQYF.

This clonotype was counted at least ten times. The DNA for the CDR3 is TGCGCCAGCAGCCAAGATGGAGGCAGGGGTATTCAGCCCCAGCATTTT. Protein sequence: CASSQDGGRGIQPQHF. J is TRBJ1-5 and V is TRBV4-3, with a weak D call TRBD1 (6 bases). This CDR3 region has 16 residues. The germline gives CDR1 LGHNA, CDR2 YSLEER. V gave up 0 bases and J gave up 6 bases, with 15 bases separating them.

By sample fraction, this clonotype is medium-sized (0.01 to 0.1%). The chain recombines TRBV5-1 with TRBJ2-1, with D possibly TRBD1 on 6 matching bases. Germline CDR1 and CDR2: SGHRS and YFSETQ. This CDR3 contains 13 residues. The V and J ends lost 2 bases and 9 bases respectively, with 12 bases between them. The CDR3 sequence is CASSFTGSGEQFF. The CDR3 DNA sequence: TGCGCCAGCAGCTTTACAGGGAGCGGTGAGCAGTTCTTC.

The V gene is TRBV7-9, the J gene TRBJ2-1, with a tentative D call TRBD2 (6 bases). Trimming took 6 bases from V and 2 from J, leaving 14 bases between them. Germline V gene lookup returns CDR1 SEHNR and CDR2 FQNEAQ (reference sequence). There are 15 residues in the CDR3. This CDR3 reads CASSQEGPAYNEQFF. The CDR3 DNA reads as TGTGCCAGCAGTCAGGAGGGACCAGCCTACAATGAGCAGTTCTTC.

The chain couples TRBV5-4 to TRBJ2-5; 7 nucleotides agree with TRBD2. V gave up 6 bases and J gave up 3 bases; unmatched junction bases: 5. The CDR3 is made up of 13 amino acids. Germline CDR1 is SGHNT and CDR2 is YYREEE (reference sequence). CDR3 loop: CASNLGGKETQYF. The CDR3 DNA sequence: TGTGCCAGCAACCTGGGAGGGAAAGAGACCCAGTACTTC.

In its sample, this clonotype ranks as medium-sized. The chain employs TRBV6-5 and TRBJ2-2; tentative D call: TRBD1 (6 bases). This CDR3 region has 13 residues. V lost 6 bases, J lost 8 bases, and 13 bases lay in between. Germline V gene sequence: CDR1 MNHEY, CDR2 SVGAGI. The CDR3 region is CASSFDRRGELFF. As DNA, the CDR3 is TGTGCCAGCAGCTTCGACAGGCGGGGGGAGCTGTTTTTT.

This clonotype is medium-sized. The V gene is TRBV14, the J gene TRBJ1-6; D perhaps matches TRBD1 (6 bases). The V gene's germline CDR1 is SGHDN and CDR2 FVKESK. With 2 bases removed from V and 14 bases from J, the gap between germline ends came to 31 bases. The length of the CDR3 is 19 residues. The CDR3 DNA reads TGTGCCAGCAGCCAAATGTCCTTCAGGGTAGGGGGACCACCGGAGACCCTCCACTTT. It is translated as CASSQMSFRVGGPPETLHF.

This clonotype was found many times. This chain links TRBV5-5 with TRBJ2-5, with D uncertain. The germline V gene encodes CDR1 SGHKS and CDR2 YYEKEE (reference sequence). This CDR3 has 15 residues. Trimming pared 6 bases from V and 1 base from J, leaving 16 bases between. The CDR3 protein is CASTKGRNLQETQYF. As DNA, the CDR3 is TGTGCCAGCACCAAAGGTCGGAATCTCCAAGAGACCCAGTACTTC.

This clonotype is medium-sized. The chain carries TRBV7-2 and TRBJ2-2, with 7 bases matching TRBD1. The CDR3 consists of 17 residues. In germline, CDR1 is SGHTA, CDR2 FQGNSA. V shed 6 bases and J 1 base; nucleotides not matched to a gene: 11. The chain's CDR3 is CASRPRFGTENTGELFF. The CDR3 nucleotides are TGTGCCAGCAGGCCTCGTTTTGGGACAGAGAACACCGGGGAGCTGTTTTTT.

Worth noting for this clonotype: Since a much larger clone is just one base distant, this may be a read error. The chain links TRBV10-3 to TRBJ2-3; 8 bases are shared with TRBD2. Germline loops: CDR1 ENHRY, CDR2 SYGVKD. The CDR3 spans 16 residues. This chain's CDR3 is CANSEELAGGTDTQYF. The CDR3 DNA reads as TGTGCCAACAGTGAAGAATTGGCGGGGGGTACAGATACGCAGTATTTT.

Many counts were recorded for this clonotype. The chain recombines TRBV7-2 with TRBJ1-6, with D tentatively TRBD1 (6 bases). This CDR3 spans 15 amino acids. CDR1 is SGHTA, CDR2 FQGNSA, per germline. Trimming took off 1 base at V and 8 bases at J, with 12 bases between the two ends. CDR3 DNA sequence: TGTGCCAGCAGCTTAGGTGGGGGGCAGTATTCACCCCTCCACTTT. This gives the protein CASSLGGGQYSPLHF. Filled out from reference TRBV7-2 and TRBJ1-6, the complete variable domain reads GAGVSQSPSNKVTEKGKDVELRCDPISGHTALYWYRQSLGQGLEFLIYFQGNSAPDKSGLPSDRFSAERTGGSVSTLTIQRTQQEDSAVYLCASSLGGGQYSPLHFGNGTRLTVT.

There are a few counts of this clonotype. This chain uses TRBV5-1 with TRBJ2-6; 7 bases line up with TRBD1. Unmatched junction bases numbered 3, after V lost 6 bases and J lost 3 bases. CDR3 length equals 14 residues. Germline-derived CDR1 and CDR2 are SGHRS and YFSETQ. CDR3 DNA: TGCGCCAGCACACAGGGGAGTGGGGCCAACGTCCTGACTTTC. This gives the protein CASTQGSGANVLTF. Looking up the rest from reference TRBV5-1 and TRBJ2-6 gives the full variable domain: KAGVTQTPRYLIKTRGQQVTLSCSPISGHRSVSWYQQTPGQGLQFLFEYFSETQRNKGNFPGRFSGRQFSNSRSEMNVSTLELGDSALYLCASTQGSGANVLTFGAGSRLTVL.

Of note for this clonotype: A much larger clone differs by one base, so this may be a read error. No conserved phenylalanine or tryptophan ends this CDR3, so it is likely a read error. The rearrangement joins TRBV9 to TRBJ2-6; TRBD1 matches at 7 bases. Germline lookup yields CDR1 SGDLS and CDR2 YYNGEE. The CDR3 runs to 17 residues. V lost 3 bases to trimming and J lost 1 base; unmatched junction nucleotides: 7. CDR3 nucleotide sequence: TGTGCCAGCAGCGGGGGGACAGCCTATTCTGGGGCCAACGTCCTGACTTAC. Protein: CASSGGTAYSGANVLTY.

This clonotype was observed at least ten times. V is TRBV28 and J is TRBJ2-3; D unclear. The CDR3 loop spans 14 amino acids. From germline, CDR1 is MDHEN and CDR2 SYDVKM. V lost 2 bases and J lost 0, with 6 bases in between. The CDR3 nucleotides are TGTGCCAGCAGTTTAGCCGGGAGCACAGATACGCAGTATTTT. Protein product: CASSLAGSTDTQYF.

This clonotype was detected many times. CDR3 residues: CASSGPGQGGAYEQYF. Here the CDR3 DNA reads TGCGCCAGCAGCGGGCCGGGACAGGGAGGCGCCTACGAGCAGTACTTC. This chain connects TRBV5-1 to TRBJ2-7, with 9 bases lining up with TRBD1. CDR1 is SGHRS, CDR2 YFSETQ, per germline. The junction had 10 bases not matched to a gene; V was cut back by 4 bases and J by 2 bases. The CDR3 extends over 16 amino acids.

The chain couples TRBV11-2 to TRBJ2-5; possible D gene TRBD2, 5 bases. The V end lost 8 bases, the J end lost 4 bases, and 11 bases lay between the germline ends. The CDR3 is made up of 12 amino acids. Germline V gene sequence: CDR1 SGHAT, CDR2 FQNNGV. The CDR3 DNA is TGTGCCAGCCAAGGACTGGGAGAGACCCAGTACTTC. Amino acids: CASQGLGETQYF.

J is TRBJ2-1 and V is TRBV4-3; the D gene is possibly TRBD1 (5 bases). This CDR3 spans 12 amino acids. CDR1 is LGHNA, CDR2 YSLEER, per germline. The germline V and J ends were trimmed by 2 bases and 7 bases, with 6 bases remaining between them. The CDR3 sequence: CASSQQGNEQFF. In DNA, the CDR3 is TGCGCCAGCAGCCAACAGGGAAATGAGCAGTTCTTC.

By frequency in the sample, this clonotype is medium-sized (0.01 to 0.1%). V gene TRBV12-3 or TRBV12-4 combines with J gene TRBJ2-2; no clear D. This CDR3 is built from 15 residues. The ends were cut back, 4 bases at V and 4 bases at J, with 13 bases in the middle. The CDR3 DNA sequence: TGTGCCAGCAGTTCCGGCCCTGTAGGCACCGGGGAGCTGTTTTTT. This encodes CASSSGPVGTGELFF.

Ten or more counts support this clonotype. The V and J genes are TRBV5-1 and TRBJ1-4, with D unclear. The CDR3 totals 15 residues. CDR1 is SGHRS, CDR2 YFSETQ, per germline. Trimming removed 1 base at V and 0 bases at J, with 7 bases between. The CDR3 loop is CASSLLGSTNEKLFF. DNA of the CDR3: TGCGCCAGCAGCTTGCTAGGGTCAACTAATGAAAAACTGTTTTTT. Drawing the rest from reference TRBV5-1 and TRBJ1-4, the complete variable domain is KAGVTQTPRYLIKTRGQQVTLSCSPISGHRSVSWYQQTPGQGLQFLFEYFSETQRNKGNFPGRFSGRQFSNSRSEMNVSTLELGDSALYLCASSLLGSTNEKLFFGSGTQLSVL.

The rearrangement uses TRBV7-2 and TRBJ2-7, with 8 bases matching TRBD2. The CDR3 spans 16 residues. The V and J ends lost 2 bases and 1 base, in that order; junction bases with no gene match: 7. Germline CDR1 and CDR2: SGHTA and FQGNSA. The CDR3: CASSLPSGPPSYEQYF. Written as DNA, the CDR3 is TGTGCCAGCAGCTTACCTAGCGGGCCCCCTTCCTACGAGCAGTACTTC.

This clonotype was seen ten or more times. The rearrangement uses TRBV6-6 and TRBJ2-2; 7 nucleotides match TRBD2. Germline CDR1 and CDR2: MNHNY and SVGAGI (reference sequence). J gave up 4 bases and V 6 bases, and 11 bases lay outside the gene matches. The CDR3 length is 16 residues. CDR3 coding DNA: TGTGCCAGCAGGCCCTCGGGGGGATCGAGCACCGGGGAGCTGTTTTTT. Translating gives CASRPSGGSSTGELFF.

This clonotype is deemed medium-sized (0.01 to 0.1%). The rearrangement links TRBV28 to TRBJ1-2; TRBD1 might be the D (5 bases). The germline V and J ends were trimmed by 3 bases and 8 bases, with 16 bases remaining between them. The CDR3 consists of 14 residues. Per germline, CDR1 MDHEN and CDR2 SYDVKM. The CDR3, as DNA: TGTGCCAGCAGTTTTGGGCAGGGACTCTGGGGCTACACCTTC. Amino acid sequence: CASSFGQGLWGYTF.

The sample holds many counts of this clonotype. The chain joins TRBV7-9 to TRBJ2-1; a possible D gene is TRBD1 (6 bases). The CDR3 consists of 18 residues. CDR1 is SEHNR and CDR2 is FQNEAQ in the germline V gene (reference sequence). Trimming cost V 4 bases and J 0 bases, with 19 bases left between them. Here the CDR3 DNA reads TGTGCCAGCAGCTCCCCACGACACGGGACATACTCCTACAATGAGCAGTTCTTC. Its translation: CASSSPRHGTYSYNEQFF.